The rows below give T cell receptor beta chains drawn from one sample of a study of blood T cell repertoires in COVID-19. Clones were read by immunoSEQ multiplex PCR, and TCRdb kept only the in-frame ones, dropping some. The sample records about 170,000 clones, 82% being singletons. The sequenced sample consisted of peripheral blood. The receptors shown here come from a woman at least 80 years old with acute or convalescent COVID-19. The CDR3 runs from the conserved cysteine through the conserved F or W.

>TRBJ2-1|TRBV11-2
CASSLGQNNEQFF
>TRBJ1-4|TRBV7-9
CASSPLIGKGPREEKLFF
>TRBJ1-4|TRBV27
CASGLQGSNEKLFF
>TRBJ2-7|TRBV6-2/TRBV6-3
CASSTGYEQYF
>TRBJ2-2|TRBV10-3
CAIQGPNTGELFF
>TRBJ2-1|TRBV7-2
CASSFLGLAGANEQFF
>TRBJ2-1|TRBV19
CASSTLTSGSPPYNEQFF
>TRBJ2-3|TRBV27
CASSFSGRAGTDTQYF
>TRBJ2-2|TRBV6-5
CASSSRGGVEAGELFF
>TRBJ2-3|TRBV18
CASSPLSSGRITDTQYF
>TRBJ2-3|TRBV12-5
CASGRGLAGLVGYTDTQYF
>TRBJ2-5|TRBV6-5
CASSYSVTTEETQYF
>TRBJ2-1|TRBV19
CASNSGSYNEQFF
>TRBJ2-2|TRBV2
CASRRLAGGPGELFF
>TRBJ1-2|TRBV30
CAWQEGRATRGYTF
>TRBJ2-2|TRBV2
CASRPDGAANTGELFF
>TRBJ2-3|TRBV11-2
CASSLGGQYTDTQYF
>TRBJ2-7|TRBV6-5
CASSYSLAGPSYEQYF
>TRBJ1-1|TRBV7-9
CASSSRDRGPDTEAFF
>TRBJ2-7|TRBV18
CASSSPQGSDYEQYF
>TRBJ2-5|TRBV2
CASSETGGAVETQYF
>TRBJ1-3|TRBV7-2
CASSLGGSRGNTIYF
>TRBJ2-1|TRBV15
CATSRDGRSYNEQFF
>TRBJ2-7|TRBV30
CAWRGRPGLASDEQYF
>TRBJ2-5|TRBV27
CASSLTRGETQYF
>TRBJ2-5|TRBV19
CASSSGYSQETQYF
>TRBJ1-5|TRBV30
CAWSREGAGGNQPQHF
>TRBJ1-1|TRBV29-1
CSVTLYLQGTEAFF
>TRBJ1-6|TRBV5-1
CASSLGTGGSPLHF
>TRBJ1-1|TRBV5-6
CASSLGGPWRRGTEAFF
>TRBJ2-3|TRBV27
CASSLMATSGDLDTQYF
>TRBJ2-7|TRBV7-9
CASSVYASGSSYEQYF
>TRBJ2-1|TRBV4-3
CASSQAGTGLREQFF
>TRBJ1-1|TRBV7-9
CASSVRVGGGATEAFF
>TRBJ2-7|TRBV24-1
CATSDSRDSIYEQYF
>TRBJ1-3|TRBV5-6
CASSPTGGARNTIYF
>TRBJ2-1|TRBV5-1
CASARQGGSYNEQFF
>TRBJ2-2|TRBV7-9
CASSSNARRGNTGELFF
>TRBJ2-1|TRBV6-5
CASSLSDYSYNEQFF
>TRBJ2-1|TRBV7-9
CASSLAKTSGSTEQFF
>TRBJ2-1|TRBV9
CASGAGGPIEQFF